This T cell receptor beta chain came from a study of breast tumors, draining lymph nodes, adjacent tissues. Each CDR3 protein is one row after TCRdb ran MiXCR on the multiplex PCR reads. The data show about 230,000 distinct CDR3 sequences, about 32% seen once. This clonotype was recorded many times. Samples came from axillary lymph nodes draining the breast cancer. The V and J ends lost 6 bases and 2 bases respectively, with 14 bases between them. The CDR3 sequence is 13 residues long. Germline values: CDR1 DFQATT, CDR2 SNEGSKA (reference sequence). The sequence was collected from a female donor with breast cancer. Some clones in this sample may be carry-over from other donors' samples. The rearrangement joins TRBV20-1 to TRBJ2-7; D might be TRBD1 (6 bases). Sequencing used axillary lymph node tissue. The CDR3 DNA is TGCAGTGCGGAGGACAGAAATGCCTACGAGCAGTACTTC. Its protein product is CSAEDRNAYEQYF.